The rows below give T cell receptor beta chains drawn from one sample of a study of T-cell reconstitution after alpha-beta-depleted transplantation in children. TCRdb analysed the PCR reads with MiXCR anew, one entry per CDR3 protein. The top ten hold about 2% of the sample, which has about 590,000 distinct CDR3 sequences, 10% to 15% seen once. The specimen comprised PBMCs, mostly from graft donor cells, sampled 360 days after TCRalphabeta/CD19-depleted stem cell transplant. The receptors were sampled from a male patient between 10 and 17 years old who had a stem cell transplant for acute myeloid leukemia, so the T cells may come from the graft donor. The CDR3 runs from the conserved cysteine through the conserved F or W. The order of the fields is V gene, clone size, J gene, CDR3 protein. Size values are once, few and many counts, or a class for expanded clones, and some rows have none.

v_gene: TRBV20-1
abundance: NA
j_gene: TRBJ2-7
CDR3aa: CSAKLSGSYEQYF

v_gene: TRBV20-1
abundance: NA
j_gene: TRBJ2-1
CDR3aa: CCAHPGTRDRNEQFF

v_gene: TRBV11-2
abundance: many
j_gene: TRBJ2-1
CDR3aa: CASSFPPGGRNNEQFF

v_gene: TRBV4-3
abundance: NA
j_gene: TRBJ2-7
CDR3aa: CASSHWITYEQYF

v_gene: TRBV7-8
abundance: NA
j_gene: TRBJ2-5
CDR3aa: CASSPPGWGQETQYF

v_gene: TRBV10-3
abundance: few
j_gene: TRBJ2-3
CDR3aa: CAIRGGQRLTDTQYF

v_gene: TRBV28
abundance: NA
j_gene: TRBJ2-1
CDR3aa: CASNVAGVQAYNEQFF

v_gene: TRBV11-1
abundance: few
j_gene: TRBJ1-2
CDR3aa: CASSSIYRADRLGYGYTF

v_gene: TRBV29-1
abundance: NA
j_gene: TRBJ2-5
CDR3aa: CSVALSWNMETQYF

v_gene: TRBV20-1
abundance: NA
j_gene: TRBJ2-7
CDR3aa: CSAESYETPYGQYF

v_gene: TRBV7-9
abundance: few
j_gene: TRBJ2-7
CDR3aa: CASSLVTGVYEQYF

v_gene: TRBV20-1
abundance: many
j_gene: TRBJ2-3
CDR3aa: CSATSGRVGDTQYF

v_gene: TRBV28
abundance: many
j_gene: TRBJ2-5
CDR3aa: CASSLYPPTGGSGETQYF

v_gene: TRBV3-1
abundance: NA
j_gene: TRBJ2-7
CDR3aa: CASSQAVEQYF

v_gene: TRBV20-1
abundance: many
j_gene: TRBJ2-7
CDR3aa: CSATREGISYEQYF

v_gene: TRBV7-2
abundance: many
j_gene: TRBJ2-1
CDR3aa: CASSLGFSSYNEQFF

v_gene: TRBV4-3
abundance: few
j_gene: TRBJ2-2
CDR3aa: CASSQRDGQHITGELFF

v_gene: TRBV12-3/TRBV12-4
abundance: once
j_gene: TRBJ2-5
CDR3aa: CASCRTGRGETQYF

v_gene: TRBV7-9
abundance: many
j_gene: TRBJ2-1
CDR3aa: CASSSATINEQFF

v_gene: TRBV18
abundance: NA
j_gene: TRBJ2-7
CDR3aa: CASSTTPGGSGYEQYF

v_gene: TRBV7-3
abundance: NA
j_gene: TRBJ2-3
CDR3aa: CASSSITGADTQYF

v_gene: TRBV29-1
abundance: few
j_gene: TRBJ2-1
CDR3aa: CSVEVVGTGEQFF

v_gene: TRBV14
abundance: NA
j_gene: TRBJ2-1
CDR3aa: CASSQIPYGKAYNEQFF

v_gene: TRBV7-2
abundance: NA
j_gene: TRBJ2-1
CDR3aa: CASSVQRDSSYNEQFF

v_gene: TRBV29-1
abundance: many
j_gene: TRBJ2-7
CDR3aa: CSVADRGPFEQYF

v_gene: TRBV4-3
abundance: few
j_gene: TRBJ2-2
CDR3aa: CASSQVETLSTGELFF

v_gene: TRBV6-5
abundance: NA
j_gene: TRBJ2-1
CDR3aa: CASSYPIPSEGNEQFF

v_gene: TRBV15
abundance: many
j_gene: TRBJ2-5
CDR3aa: CATSSQETQYF

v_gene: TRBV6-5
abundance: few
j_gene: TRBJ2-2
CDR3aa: CASSYSGGPGELFF

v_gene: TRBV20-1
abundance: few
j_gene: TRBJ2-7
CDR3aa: CSARVWRQNSYEQYF

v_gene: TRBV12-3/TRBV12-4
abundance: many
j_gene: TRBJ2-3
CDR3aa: CASSFSGGMADTQYF

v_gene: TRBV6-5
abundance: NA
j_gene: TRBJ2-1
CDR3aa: CASLPGQGHNEQFF

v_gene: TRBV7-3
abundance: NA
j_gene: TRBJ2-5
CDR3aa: CASSPGLAGAHLRETQYF

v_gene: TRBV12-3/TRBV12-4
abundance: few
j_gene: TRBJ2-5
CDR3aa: CASSFTALSQYF

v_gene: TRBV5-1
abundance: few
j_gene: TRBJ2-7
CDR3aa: CASSIRQGLYEQYF

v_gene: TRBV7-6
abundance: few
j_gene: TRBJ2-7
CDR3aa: CASSSVGSYEQYF

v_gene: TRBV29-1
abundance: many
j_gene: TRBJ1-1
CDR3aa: CSVEGLNTEAFF

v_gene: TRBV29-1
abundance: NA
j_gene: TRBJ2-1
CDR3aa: CSVSVGGVKFF

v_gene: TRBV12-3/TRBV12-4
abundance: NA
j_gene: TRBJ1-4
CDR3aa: CASSLEPGRNEKLFF

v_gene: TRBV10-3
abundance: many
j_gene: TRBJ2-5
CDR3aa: CAISSGEKETQYF

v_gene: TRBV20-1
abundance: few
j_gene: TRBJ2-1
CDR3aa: CSARAQGPNEQFF

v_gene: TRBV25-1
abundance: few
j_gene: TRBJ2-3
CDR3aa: CASSSNTQYF

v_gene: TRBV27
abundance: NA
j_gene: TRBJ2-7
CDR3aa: CASSSDSSQYF

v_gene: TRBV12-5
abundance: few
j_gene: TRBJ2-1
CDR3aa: CASGLQTSGNNEQFF

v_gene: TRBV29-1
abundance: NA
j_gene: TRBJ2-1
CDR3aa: CSLPGLAGFRPVNEQFF

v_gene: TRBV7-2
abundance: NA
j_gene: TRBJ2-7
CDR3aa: CASSLTPGRSSYEQYF

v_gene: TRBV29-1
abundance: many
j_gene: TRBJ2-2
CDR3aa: CSVERGGNTGELFF

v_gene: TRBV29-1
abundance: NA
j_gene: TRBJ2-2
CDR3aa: CSVAGRGRPGELFF

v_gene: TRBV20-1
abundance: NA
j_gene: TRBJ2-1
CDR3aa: CSARDRDHNEQFF

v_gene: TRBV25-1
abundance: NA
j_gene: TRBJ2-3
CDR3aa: CASSGRKGMATDTQYF

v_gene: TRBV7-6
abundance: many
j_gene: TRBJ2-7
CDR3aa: CASSLRTGDEQYF

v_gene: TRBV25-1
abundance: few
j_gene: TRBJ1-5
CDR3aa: CASSESWTESNQPQHF

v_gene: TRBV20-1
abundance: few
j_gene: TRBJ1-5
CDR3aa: CSAPGVGNQPQHF

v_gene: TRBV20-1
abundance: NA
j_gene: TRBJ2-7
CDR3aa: CSIFGGGLAGERFDEQYF

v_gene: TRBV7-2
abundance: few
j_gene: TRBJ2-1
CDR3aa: CASSLGPIIGNEQFF

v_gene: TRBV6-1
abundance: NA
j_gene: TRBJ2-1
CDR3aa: CASSGKRARPSGSWDEQFF

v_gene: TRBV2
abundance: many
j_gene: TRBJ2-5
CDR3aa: CASSSGTGLAGETQYF